What follows are 13 T cell receptor beta chains derived from one specimen sequenced in a study of blood T cell repertoires in COVID-19. Assay: immunoSEQ multiplex PCR; the TCRdb copy retains only in-frame clones and omits some. The sample holds 250,000 to 350,000 clones, around four fifths seen once. The sequencing input was peripheral blood. The source of these receptors is a woman between 45 and 65 years old with acute or convalescent COVID-19.

This chain connects TRBV23-1 to TRBJ1-1; 9 bases match TRBD1. TRBV23-1 carries the ORF label, with uncertain function. J was trimmed by 3 bases and V by 4 bases; bases with no gene match: 6. The CDR3 runs to 15 residues. As DNA, the CDR3 is TGCGCCAGCAGTCCGGGACAGGGCCGGGACACTGAAGCTTTCTTT. Translated, it gives CASSPGQGRDTEAFF.

CDR3 residues: CASGRYGADTQYF. The CDR3 DNA sequence: TGTGCCAGCGGGCGTTACGGGGCAGATACGCAGTATTTT. The chain has TRBV2 and TRBJ2-3, with D tentatively TRBD2 (5 bases). V was shortened by 8 bases and J by 4 bases, with 13 bases between the two germline ends. Looked up from germline, CDR1 is SNHLY and CDR2 is FYNNEI. The CDR3 runs 13 residues. Together with reference TRBV2 and TRBJ2-3, the CDR3 gives the full variable domain: EPEVTQTPSHQVTQMGQEVILRCVPISNHLYFYWYRQILGQKVEFLVSFYNNEISEKSEIFDDQFSVERPDGSNFTLKIRSTKLEDSAMYFCASGRYGADTQYFGPGTRLTVL.

The V call is TRBV7-9, the J call TRBJ1-2, with D maybe TRBD1 (5 bases). V was cut by 6 bases and J by 10 bases, with 21 bases left in between. Germline V gives CDR1 SEHNR, CDR2 FQNEAQ (reference sequence). This CDR3 has 14 residues. The CDR3 here is CASSGVLTGPDYTF. For the CDR3, the DNA is TGTGCCAGCAGTGGTGTTTTAACAGGACCTGACTACACCTTC.

V and J are TRBV30 and TRBJ2-1; TRBD1 agrees at 8 bases. CDR3 length: 14 residues. Germline V gene sequence: CDR1 GTSNPN, CDR2 SVGIG (reference sequence). The V and J ends lost 4 bases and 8 bases, in that order; junction bases with no gene match: 10. The CDR3 spells CAWTPGGLGYEQFF. The CDR3 nucleotides read TGTGCCTGGACCCCAGGGGGCCTTGGCTATGAGCAGTTCTTC.

The V call is TRBV6-5, the J call TRBJ2-7, with D possibly being TRBD1 (6 bases). V lost 7 bases, J lost 1 base, and 14 bases lay in between. The CDR3 totals 14 residues. Germline V gene sequence: CDR1 MNHEY, CDR2 SVGAGI. The DNA for the CDR3 is TGTGCCAGCATAACCCCCGGACAGTCCTACGAGCAGTACGTC. Translated, it gives CASITPGQSYEQYV.

The chain uses TRBV14 and TRBJ2-3; D possibly corresponds to TRBD1 (6 bases). V lost 6 bases and J 3 bases, leaving 16 bases between the germline ends. Germline CDR1 and CDR2: SGHDN and FVKESK. CDR3 length: 15 amino acids. The DNA of the CDR3 is TGTGCCAGCAGGAACCCCAGGGGCGCAACAGATACGCAGTATTTT. Amino acid sequence: CASRNPRGATDTQYF.

The chain combines TRBV6-1 with TRBJ2-1; no clear D gene. Trimming removed 2 bases at V and 7 bases at J, with 12 bases between. The germline gives CDR1 MNHNS, CDR2 SASEGT. CDR3 length: 14 residues. As DNA, the CDR3 is TGTGCCAGCAGTGAAAACTACCCTGGGAATGAGCAGTTCTTC. Protein sequence: CASSENYPGNEQFF.

The rearrangement links TRBV30 to TRBJ2-2; the D gene is possibly TRBD2 (5 bases). V dropped 4 bases and J dropped 8 bases, with 14 bases sitting between them. CDR1 GTSNPN and CDR2 SVGIG come from the germline V gene (reference sequence). The CDR3 is 13 residues long. CDR3 sequence: CAWTRTENGELFF. The CDR3 DNA reads as TGTGCCTGGACCAGGACTGAGAATGGGGAGCTGTTTTTT.

The chain links TRBV7-6 to TRBJ1-5; 8 nucleotides match TRBD1. J lost 6 bases, V lost 5 bases, and 9 bases had no gene match. The CDR3 extends over 15 amino acids. Germline CDR1 SGHVS, CDR2 FNYEAQ. This CDR3 reads CASSLDQGAFQPQHF. The CDR3 coding sequence is TGTGCCAGCAGCCTAGATCAGGGGGCGTTTCAGCCCCAGCATTTT.

The chain carries TRBV6-5 and TRBJ2-7, with D perhaps TRBD2 (6 bases). This CDR3 contains 12 residues. Germline CDR1 reads MNHEY; CDR2 reads SVGAGI. V dropped 5 bases and J dropped 1 base, with 6 bases sitting between them. The CDR3 sequence: CASSSGSYEQYF. The CDR3 nucleotides read TGTGCCAGCAGTAGCGGGTCCTACGAGCAGTACTTC.

This chain links TRBV5-5 with TRBJ2-5, with D perhaps matching TRBD1 (7 bases). V was cut by 3 bases and J by 11 bases, with 11 bases left in between. This CDR3 contains 11 residues. In germline, CDR1 is SGHKS, CDR2 YYEKEE (reference sequence). The CDR3 spells CASSYAGQQYF. The CDR3 nucleotides are TGTGCCAGCAGCTACGCGGGACAGCAGTACTTC.

The chain recombines TRBV19 with TRBJ2-2; D perhaps matches TRBD1 (5 bases). V was shortened by 7 bases and J by 6 bases, with 12 bases between the two germline ends. The CDR3 is made up of 13 amino acids. Germline V gives CDR1 LNHDA, CDR2 SQIVND (reference sequence). CDR3 bases: TGTGCCAGTACCAATCAGGGATCCGGGGAGCTGTTTTTT. This gives the protein CASTNQGSGELFF.

This chain joins TRBV21-1 and TRBJ2-7; no check of the table's D call, TRBD2, against the DNA was made. TRBV21-1 corresponds to a pseudogene. This CDR3 comprises 16 residues. The CDR3 coding sequence is TGTGCCAGCATCTTTGACTCCAACAGCGGCGCCTACGAGCAGTACGTC. Residues: CASIFDSNSGAYEQYV.